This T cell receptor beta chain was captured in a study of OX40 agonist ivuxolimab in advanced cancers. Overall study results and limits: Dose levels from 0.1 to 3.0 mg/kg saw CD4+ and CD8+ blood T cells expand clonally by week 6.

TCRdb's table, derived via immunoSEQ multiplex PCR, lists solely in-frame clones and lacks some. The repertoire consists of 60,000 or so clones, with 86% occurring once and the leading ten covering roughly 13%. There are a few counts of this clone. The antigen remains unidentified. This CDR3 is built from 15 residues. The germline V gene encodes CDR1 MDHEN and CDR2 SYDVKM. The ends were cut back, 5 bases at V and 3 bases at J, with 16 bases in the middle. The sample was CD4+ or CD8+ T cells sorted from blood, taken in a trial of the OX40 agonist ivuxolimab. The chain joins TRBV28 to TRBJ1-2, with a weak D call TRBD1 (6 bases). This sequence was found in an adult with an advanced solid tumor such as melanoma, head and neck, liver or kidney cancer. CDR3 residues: CASSPQGIVYYGYTF. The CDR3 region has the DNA TGTGCCAGCAGTCCACAGGGCATTGTGTACTATGGCTACACCTTC.